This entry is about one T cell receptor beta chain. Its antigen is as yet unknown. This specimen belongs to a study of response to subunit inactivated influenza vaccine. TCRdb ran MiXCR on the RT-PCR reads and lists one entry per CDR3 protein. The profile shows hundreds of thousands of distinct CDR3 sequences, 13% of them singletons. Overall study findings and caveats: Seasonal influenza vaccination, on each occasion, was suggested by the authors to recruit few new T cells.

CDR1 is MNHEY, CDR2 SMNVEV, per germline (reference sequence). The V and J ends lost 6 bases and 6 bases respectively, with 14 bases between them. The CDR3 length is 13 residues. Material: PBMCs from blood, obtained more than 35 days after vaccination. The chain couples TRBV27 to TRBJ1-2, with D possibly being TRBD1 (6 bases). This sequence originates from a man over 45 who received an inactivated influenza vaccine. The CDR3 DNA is TGTGCCAGCAGCTACCGGGGGCTCGATGGCTACACCTTC. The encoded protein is CASSYRGLDGYTF.